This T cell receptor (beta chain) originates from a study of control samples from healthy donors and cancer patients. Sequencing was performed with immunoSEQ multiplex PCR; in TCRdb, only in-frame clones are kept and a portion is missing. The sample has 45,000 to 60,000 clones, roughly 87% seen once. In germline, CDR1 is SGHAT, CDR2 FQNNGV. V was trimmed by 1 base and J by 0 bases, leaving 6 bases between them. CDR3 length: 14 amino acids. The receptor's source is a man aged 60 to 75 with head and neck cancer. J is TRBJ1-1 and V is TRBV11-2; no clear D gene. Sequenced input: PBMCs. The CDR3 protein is CASSLGHMNTEAFF. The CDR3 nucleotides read TGTGCCAGCAGCTTAGGGCACATGAACACTGAAGCTTTCTTT.